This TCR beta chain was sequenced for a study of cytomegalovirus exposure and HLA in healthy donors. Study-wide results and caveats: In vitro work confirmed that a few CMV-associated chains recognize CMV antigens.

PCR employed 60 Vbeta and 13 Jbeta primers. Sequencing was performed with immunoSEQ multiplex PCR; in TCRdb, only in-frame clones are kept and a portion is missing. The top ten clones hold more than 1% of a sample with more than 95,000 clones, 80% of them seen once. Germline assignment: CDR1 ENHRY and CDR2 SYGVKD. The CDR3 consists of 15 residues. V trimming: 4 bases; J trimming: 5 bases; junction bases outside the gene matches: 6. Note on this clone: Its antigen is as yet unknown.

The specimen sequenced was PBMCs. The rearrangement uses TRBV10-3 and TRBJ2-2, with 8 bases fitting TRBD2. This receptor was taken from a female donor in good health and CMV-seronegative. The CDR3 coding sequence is TGTGCCATCAGTGCGGGGGGGCCTCGGACCGGGGAGCTGTTTTTT. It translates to CAISAGGPRTGELFF.